This TCR beta chain was documented in a study of T cell responses to AZD1222 COVID-19 vaccine. Clones were sequenced by immunoSEQ multiplex PCR, and TCRdb holds only the in-frame ones, with some missing. The repertoire holds 100,000 or so clones, with 88% as singletons. Whole-study results and caveats: Spike-specific TCR breadth and depth rose after two AZD1222 doses. Sampling that yielded the repertoires occurred only after the peak T cell response. Only 6 or 7 individuals given AZD1222 were seropositive at baseline.

Trimming stripped 5 bases from V and 0 bases from J, with 7 bases between. The CDR3 is made up of 13 amino acids. CDR1 and CDR2 from the germline V gene are LNHDA and SQIVND (reference sequence). As to this clone: Its specificity is not known.

This TCR came from an adult in good health. The sequences come from peripheral blood, collected on day 0 of AZD1222 vaccination. The V and J genes are TRBV19 and TRBJ1-1; no clear D gene. CDR3 loop: CASSDTLNTEAFF. CDR3 in DNA: TGTGCCAGTAGTGACACCTTGAACACTGAAGCTTTCTTT.